This note documents a single TCR beta chain sequence. The sample comes from a study of Ad26.COV2.S vaccination and SARS-CoV-2 variants. Repertoires were generated with immunoSEQ multiplex PCR, while TCRdb's copy carries only in-frame clones and drops some. The table includes about 380,000 clones, around 82% detected once. As for treatment: over 15 received Ad26.COV2.S at low or high dose, single or two shots; a few received placebo; per-sample allocation not given. Following the first vaccine or placebo injection, samples were taken on day 63. The source is a person between 18 and 65 years old who received the Ad26.COV2.S COVID-19 vaccine or a placebo. The sample consisted of peripheral blood, taken in a trial of Ad26.COV2.S vaccine versus placebo.

The CDR3 DNA sequence: TGTGCCACCAGTGACCCCCGGACAACCTACAATGAGCAGTTCTTC. This translates into CATSDPRTTYNEQFF. This rearrangement joins TRBV24-1 to TRBJ2-1; tentatively, D is TRBD1 (5 bases). The V gene lost 4 bases and the J gene lost 2 bases, with 11 bases spanning the gap. Germline CDR1 KGHDR, CDR2 SFDVKD. This CDR3 spans 15 amino acids.